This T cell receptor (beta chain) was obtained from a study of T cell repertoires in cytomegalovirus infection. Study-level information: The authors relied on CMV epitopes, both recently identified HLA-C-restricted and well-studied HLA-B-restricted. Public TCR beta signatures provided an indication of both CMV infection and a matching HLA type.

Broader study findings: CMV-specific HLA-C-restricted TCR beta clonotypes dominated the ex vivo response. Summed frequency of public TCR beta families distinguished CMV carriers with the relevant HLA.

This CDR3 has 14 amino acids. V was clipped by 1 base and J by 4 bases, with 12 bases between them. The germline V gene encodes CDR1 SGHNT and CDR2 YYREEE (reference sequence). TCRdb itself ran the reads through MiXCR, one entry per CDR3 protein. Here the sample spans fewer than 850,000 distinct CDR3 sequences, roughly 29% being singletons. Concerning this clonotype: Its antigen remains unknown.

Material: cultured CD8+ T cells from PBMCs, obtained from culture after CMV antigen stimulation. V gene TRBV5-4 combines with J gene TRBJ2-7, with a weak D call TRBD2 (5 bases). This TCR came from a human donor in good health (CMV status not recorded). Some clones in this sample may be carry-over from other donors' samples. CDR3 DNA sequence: TGTGCCAGCAGCTTGCCCAGCGGTGGATACGAGCAGTACTTC. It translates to CASSLPSGGYEQYF.